This T cell receptor beta chain derives from a study of blood T cells in healthy people across ages. Study-level results: Compared with aged donors, long-lived donors showed fewer expanded clones, suggesting selection. Getting older went along with TCR beta diversity per million T cells dropping roughly linearly.

With a J-beta primer mix and a sample-barcoded 5' primer, a second PCR ran roughly 7 to 11 cycles. Tags on each cDNA molecule came from a template-switch adaptor with 12 random nucleotides. TCRdb recomputed calls from the 5' RACE reads with MiXCR, one row per CDR3 protein. This table has 650,000 to 700,000 distinct CDR3 sequences, roughly 32% appearing once. With respect to this clonotype: The antigen is undetermined.

V was pared by 4 bases and J by 4 bases, with 3 bases of the junction left unmatched. Germline-derived CDR1 and CDR2 are MNHEY and SMNVEV (reference sequence). The length of the CDR3 is 14 residues. This chain connects TRBV27 to TRBJ1-2; TRBD1 aligns across 10 bases. Sequencing used blood. The origin of this receptor is an elderly woman in good health. DNA for the CDR3: TGTGCCAGCAGTTCAAGACAGGGGGCCTATGGCTACACCTTC. It is translated as CASSSRQGAYGYTF.